This TCR beta chain is from a study of blood T cell repertoires in COVID-19. Overall study context: From T cells, B-cell-depleted T cells, or PBMCs came the material, which was cDNA or gDNA.

Original processing notes: Scientists estimated how many nucleated cells there were by amplifying reference gene primers. Clones were read by immunoSEQ multiplex PCR, and TCRdb kept only the in-frame ones, dropping some. V, J and clone size derive from that table, while D and trimming were established from the DNA sequence. The sample lists about 130,000 clones, 80% to 90% occurring once. The CDR3 consists of 14 residues. Per the germline V gene, CDR1 is LGHDT and CDR2 is YNNKEL (reference sequence). V shed 1 base and J shed 1 base, with 8 bases lying between them. The receptor was isolated from a woman in her sixties with acute or convalescent COVID-19. V gene TRBV3-1 (or the pseudogene TRBV3-2) combines with J gene TRBJ2-7; D possibly corresponds to TRBD2 (5 bases). Sequenced material: peripheral blood. CDR3 sequence: CASSQGGMSYEQYF. Written as DNA, the CDR3 is TGTGCCAGCAGCCAAGGAGGGATGTCCTACGAGCAGTACTTC.